The clone carrying this TCR beta chain was observed many times. Every patient was untreated before thyroid surgery. This sample was included in a study of metastatic and nonmetastatic thyroid tumors. Study summary: Repertoire comparisons spanned blood and tumor or nodule tissue from malignant and benign thyroid patients.

Through MiXCR, TCRdb re-clonotyped the PCR reads. The data show about 32,000 clones, around 7% seen once. This CDR3 is 14 amino acids long. Germline lookup yields CDR1 DFQATT and CDR2 SNEGSKA (reference sequence). V lost 0 bases and J lost 8; bases outside the gene matches: 5. The sequence was obtained from a female donor with papillary thyroid cancer or a benign thyroid nodule (not recorded which). Some clones in this sample may be carry-over from other donors' samples. The sample taken for sequencing was blood. The chain uses TRBV20-1 and TRBJ2-1, with 9 bases aligning to TRBD1. DNA for the CDR3: TGCAGTGCTAGAGATAGAAGGACAGGGGATGAGCAGTTCTTC. Translation: CSARDRRTGDEQFF.